This T cell receptor (beta chain) appears in the sequencing data of a study of spatial heterogeneity in lung cancer. Broader study findings: Tumors with more nonsynonymous mutations had more expanded intratumoral alpha and beta TCRs.

This clonotype was picked up many times. What it recognizes is unknown. The library was prepared for alpha chains; this beta chain is a stray read, so its frequency means little. Via MiXCR, TCRdb re-called the 5' RACE reads, giving one row per CDR3 protein. This sample has approximately 7,000 distinct CDR3 sequences, with around 12% found just once. The time point denotes: sample taken at primary tumor resection. The specimen comprised lung tumor tissue, sampled at surgery. This clonotype was obtained from a male donor with early-stage non-small cell lung cancer.

Written as DNA, the CDR3 is TGCGCCAGCAGCGGCGGGACACCGAACACTGAAGCTTTCTTT. Protein product: CASSGGTPNTEAFF. The chain recombines TRBV5-1 with TRBJ1-1; D may be TRBD1 (6 bases). Germline-derived CDR1 and CDR2 are SGHRS and YFSETQ. The CDR3 has 14 residues. V was clipped by 4 bases and J by 1 base, with 11 bases between them.